These 3 T cell receptor beta chains were sequenced from one sample in a study of blood T cell repertoires in COVID-19. The protocol was immunoSEQ multiplex PCR, while the TCRdb copy is restricted to in-frame clones and leaves out a portion. The data contain 220,000 or so clones, 84% of them singletons. What was sequenced was peripheral blood. These TCRs come from a man aged 25-45 years with active or convalescent COVID-19.

The V gene is TRBV18, the J gene TRBJ2-1; 10 bases are shared with TRBD1. Germline CDR1 reads KGHSH; CDR2 reads LQKENI. The CDR3 has 15 amino acids. Trimming took 2 bases from V and 3 from J; bases not matched to a gene: 1. The CDR3 DNA reads TGTGCCAGCTCACCAGGGACAGGGGTCTACAATGAGCAGTTCTTC. It specifies CASSPGTGVYNEQFF. The complete variable domain, with remaining parts taken from reference TRBV18 and TRBJ2-1, reads NAGVMQNPRHLVRRRGQEARLRCSPMKGHSHVYWYRQLPEEGLKFMVYLQKENIIDESGMPKERFSAEFPKEGPSILRIQQVVRGDSAAYFCASSPGTGVYNEQFFGPGTRLTVL.

CDR3 region: CASSLAASGEQFF. In nucleotides, the CDR3 is TGTGCCAGCAGTTTAGCGGCTTCGGGGGAGCAGTTCTTC. The chain couples TRBV12-3 or TRBV12-4 to TRBJ2-1; possible D gene TRBD2, 5 bases. The length of the CDR3 is 13 residues. V lost 0 bases and J 10 bases, leaving 10 bases between the germline ends.

This chain uses TRBV30 with TRBJ1-1, with 7 bases aligning to TRBD1. The CDR3 runs 13 residues. The germline CDR1 and CDR2 sequences are GTSNPN and SVGIG (reference sequence). V lost 8 bases and J lost 2; bases outside the gene matches: 8. In DNA, the CDR3 is TGTGCCGGACGAGACAGGGTAAACACTGAAGCTTTCTTT. Its protein product is CAGRDRVNTEAFF.